This T cell receptor (beta chain) was recovered during a study of human T cells and chemical hapten exposure. TCRdb used MiXCR to reprocess the RACE reads, holding one entry per CDR3 protein. This table holds under 200,000 distinct CDR3 sequences, about 15% found once. Study-wide results and limits: TCRs whose frequency exceeded 1 in 1000 remained the same following DPC sensitization.

This clonotype has a handful of counts. The antigen is unknown. Time point: patch test 1, 2 weeks after DPC sensitization. Treatment here: therapeutic diphenylcyclopropenone sensitization with weekly scalp DPC. CDR3 length: 18 residues. Germline V gene data show CDR1 as MGHRA and CDR2 as YSYEKL. V was clipped by 0 bases and J by 4 bases; unmatched bases: 7. The sequence was obtained from a woman aged 30 to 39 with alopecia areata. Some clones in this sample may be carry-over from other donors' samples. This specimen was whole blood, taken in connection with sensitization to the hapten diphenylcyclopropenone (DPC). This chain joins TRBV4-1 and TRBJ2-2; TRBD2 matches 11 bases. CDR3 amino acids: CASSQDPLAGGSTGELFF. The CDR3 region has the DNA TGCGCCAGCAGCCAAGATCCCTTAGCGGGGGGGTCCACCGGGGAGCTGTTTTTT.